Listed here are 17 T cell receptor beta chains from one sample, sequenced in a study of T cells in Graves' hyperthyroidism and ophthalmopathy. What was amplified from RNA transcripts were TCR beta CDR3 regions. The primer set for the first-round RT-PCR of the TCR CDR3 was HTBI. TCRdb ran MiXCR on the multiplex PCR reads and lists one entry per CDR3 protein. The sample carries 500,000 to 750,000 distinct CDR3 sequences, 40% to 55% recorded once. The sequenced sample was peripheral blood or thyroid tissue (not recorded which). These TCRs come from a woman aged 18-29 years with Graves' hyperthyroidism.

The chain recombines TRBV20-1 with TRBJ2-7; no reliable D call. The V end lost 0 bases, the J end lost 1 base, and 13 bases lay between the germline ends. Looked up from germline, CDR1 is DFQATT and CDR2 is SNEGSKA (reference sequence). The CDR3 runs to 15 residues. For the CDR3, the DNA is TGCAGTGCTAGAGATCTCAACGCTAAGTCCTACGAGCAGTACTTC. Translation: CSARDLNAKSYEQYF.

V gene TRBV7-9 combines with J gene TRBJ2-7, with TRBD1 matching 8 bases. This CDR3 has 17 residues. CDR1 and CDR2 from the germline V gene are SEHNR and FQNEAQ (reference sequence). After removal of 3 bases from V and 5 bases from J, the junction contained 15 bases not matched to a gene. In DNA, the CDR3 is TGTGCCAGCAGCTTGTCAGGGGGCAGGTTCGTGGGACACGAGCAGTACTTC. This gives the protein CASSLSGGRFVGHEQYF.

At least ten counts were recorded for this clonotype. This chain links TRBV7-3 with TRBJ1-6; D gene unclear. V gave up 1 base and J gave up 7 bases, with 5 bases separating them. This CDR3 has 13 amino acids. CDR1 is SGHTA and CDR2 is FQGTGA in the germline V gene. CDR3 loop: CASSLIGNSPLHF. As DNA, the CDR3 is TGTGCCAGCAGCTTAATCGGGAATTCACCCCTCCACTTT.

The chain couples TRBV27 to TRBJ2-7; TRBD1 might be the D (6 bases). The length of the CDR3 is 15 residues. Trimming stripped 2 bases from V and 6 bases from J, with 17 bases between. The V gene's germline CDR1 is MNHEY and CDR2 SMNVEV (reference sequence). The CDR3 coding sequence is TGTGCCAGCAGTTTAGTGCCGGGCAGGGGAGTCGAGCAGTACTTC. It specifies CASSLVPGRGVEQYF.

The chain couples TRBV20-1 to TRBJ2-3; tentatively, D is TRBD1 (6 bases). The CDR3 covers 16 residues. Trimming cost V 1 base and J 5 bases, with 19 bases left between them. The germline V gene has CDR1 DFQATT and CDR2 SNEGSKA (reference sequence). CDR3 sequence: CSARGGTFGPGDTQYF. The CDR3 DNA sequence: TGCAGTGCTAGAGGTGGGACATTCGGGCCTGGAGATACGCAGTATTTT.

This clonotype was observed many times. The rearrangement links TRBV20-1 to TRBJ2-7; 9 positions match TRBD2. The length of the CDR3 is 17 residues. The junction had 11 bases not matched to a gene; V was cut back by 0 bases and J by 2 bases. The germline V gene encodes CDR1 DFQATT and CDR2 SNEGSKA (reference sequence). The CDR3 DNA reads TGCAGTGCTAGAGATAGGGCTAGCGGGACCTACACCTACGAGCAGTACTTC. Protein sequence: CSARDRASGTYTYEQYF.

This chain connects TRBV7-2 to TRBJ2-7; D possibly corresponds to TRBD2 (5 bases). The CDR3 loop spans 15 amino acids. Trimming took off 5 bases at V and 10 bases at J, with 24 bases between the two ends. CDR1 SGHTA and CDR2 FQGNSA come from the germline V gene. CDR3 sequence reads: CASSPSRATPYLQYF. CDR3 nucleotide sequence: TGTGCCAGCAGCCCCTCGAGGGCAACCCCCTACCTTCAGTACTTC.

This clonotype showed up just a few times. The CDR3, as DNA: TGTGCCACCAGCAGAGTCGGGGGGGCGGGAGAGCAGTACTTC. It specifies CATSRVGGAGEQYF. The V and J genes are TRBV15 and TRBJ2-7, with TRBD2 identical over 8 bases. In germline, CDR1 is LNHNV, CDR2 YYDKDF (reference sequence). The CDR3 consists of 14 residues. With V trimmed by 1 base and J by 7 bases, 6 bases remained unmatched.

This clonotype was counted ten times or more. V and J are TRBV12-3 or TRBV12-4 and TRBJ1-2; 10 bases match TRBD1. The CDR3 runs 14 residues. V gave up 6 bases and J gave up 4 bases; unmatched junction bases: 5. The CDR3 sequence: CASRETGGGYGYTF. Here the CDR3 DNA reads TGTGCCAGCAGAGAGACAGGGGGCGGCTATGGCTACACCTTC.

The chain carries TRBV24-1 and TRBJ1-2; D might be TRBD1 (6 bases). The CDR3 has 14 residues. Germline CDR1 KGHDR, CDR2 SFDVKD. The V end was cut by 3 bases, the J end by 4 bases, with 11 bases between. The CDR3 loop reads CATSDMGGGYGYTF. Here the CDR3 DNA reads TGTGCCACCAGTGATATGGGGGGCGGCTATGGCTACACCTTC.

The CDR3 is CASSPPGTNVLTF. The CDR3 nucleotides read TGTGCCAGCAGCCCACCAGGGACCAACGTCCTGACTTTC. This rearrangement joins TRBV11-2 to TRBJ2-6, with D possibly TRBD1 on 5 matching bases. The CDR3 consists of 13 residues. Trimming stripped 5 bases from V and 8 bases from J, with 10 bases between. Germline CDR1 reads SGHAT; CDR2 reads FQNNGV. The variable domain in full, with the rest retrieved from reference TRBV11-2 and TRBJ2-6, is EAGVAQSPRYKIIEKRQSVAFWCNPISGHATLYWYQQILGQGPKLLIQFQNNGVVDDSQLPKDRFSAERLKGVDSTLKIQPAKLEDSAVYLCASSPPGTNVLTFGAGSRLTVL.

This clonotype was seen ten or more times. The chain is built from TRBV12-3 or TRBV12-4 and TRBJ1-1; D uncertain. The CDR3 sequence is 13 residues long. The ends were cut back, 4 bases at V and 1 base at J, with 7 bases in the middle. This chain's CDR3 is CASSYPQNTEAFF. CDR3 nucleotides: TGTGCCAGCAGTTATCCACAGAACACTGAAGCTTTCTTT.

The table lists this clonotype with many counts. The chain employs TRBV12-3 or TRBV12-4 and TRBJ2-5; 7 nucleotides align to TRBD2. V trimming: 6 bases; J trimming: 3 bases; junction bases outside the gene matches: 4. The CDR3 has 13 amino acids. The DNA for the CDR3 is TGTGCCAGCAGACTAGCGACGAAAGAGACCCAGTACTTC. This gives the protein CASRLATKETQYF.

The chain joins TRBV10-3 to TRBJ1-1; D ambiguous. V was pared by 0 bases and J by 3 bases, with 8 bases between. The CDR3 has 14 amino acids. Germline CDR1 is ENHRY and CDR2 is SYGVKD. The CDR3 bases are TGTGCCATCAGTGAGTCAGATGGGGACACTGAAGCTTTCTTT. Encoded protein: CAISESDGDTEAFF.

This clonotype has a count of ten or more. This sequence joins TRBV7-8 and TRBJ1-2, with 9 bases lining up with TRBD1. This CDR3 is built from 15 residues. Losses at the gene ends were 6 bases for V and 1 base for J; bases not matched to a gene: 6. Per germline, CDR1 SGHVS and CDR2 FQNEAQ. In DNA, the CDR3 is TGTGCCAGCAGTCCTAACAGGGGGCTTAACTATGGCTACACCTTC. Residues: CASSPNRGLNYGYTF.

This clonotype was seen at least ten times. The chain links TRBV5-1 to TRBJ2-7, with D tentatively TRBD2 (7 bases). V dropped 1 base and J dropped 2 bases, with 13 bases sitting between them. CDR3 length: 15 residues. From germline, CDR1 is SGHRS and CDR2 YFSETQ. CDR3 amino acids: CASSLKGGDAYEQYF. The CDR3 nucleotides read TGCGCCAGCAGCTTGAAGGGGGGGGATGCCTACGAGCAGTACTTC.

The sample holds one count of this clonotype. The chain combines TRBV29-1 with TRBJ2-1; possible D gene TRBD2, 5 bases. Germline V gene sequence: CDR1 SQVTM, CDR2 ANQGSEA. The V end was cut by 3 bases, the J end by 8 bases, with 20 bases between. This CDR3 comprises 15 residues. The CDR3 reads CSVDFSQAGGYEQFF. The CDR3, as DNA: TGCAGCGTTGATTTTAGCCAGGCTGGAGGTTATGAGCAGTTCTTC.